These 5 T cell receptor beta chains were all obtained from the same sample, sequenced in a study of beta chain features in type 1 diabetes. For these receptors, no antigen is known. As every portion of the isolated RNA was reverse transcribed, the sequencing read expressed TCRB transcripts. Profiling relied on immunoSEQ multiplex PCR, and the TCRdb table lists in-frame clones only, not all of them. The data contain more than 300,000 clones, 8.5% to 10% of them singletons. Study-level points and caveats: Among patients with Type 1 diabetes, TCRB CDR3s were moderately but significantly shorter in every one of the four CD4+ subsets.

Sequenced input: central memory CD4+ T cells from blood. The origin of the receptors is a young man with type 1 diabetes.

This clone showed up many times. The J gene is TRBJ1-4, the V gene TRBV28; perhaps TRBD1 as D (6 bases). V lost 5 bases, J lost 0 bases, and 13 bases lay in between. This CDR3 region has 16 residues. Germline CDR1 is MDHEN and CDR2 is SYDVKM. The CDR3 protein is CASSIGTLATNEKLFF. The CDR3 coding sequence is TGTGCCAGCAGTATCGGGACATTGGCAACTAATGAAAAACTGTTTTTT.

The chain uses TRBV11-2 and TRBJ2-5; D call uncertain. The CDR3 totals 14 residues. Germline CDR1 reads SGHAT; CDR2 reads FQNNGV. The V end lost 2 bases, the J end lost 2 bases, and 9 bases lay between the germline ends. Here the CDR3 DNA reads TGTGCCAGCAGCTTAAGGGCTGCACAAGAGACCCAGTACTTC. The encoded protein is CASSLRAAQETQYF.

Here the CDR3 reads CASSPKGGEQFF. The CDR3 DNA reads TGTGCCAGCAGCCCCAAGGGGGGTGAGCAGTTCTTC. The V call is TRBV7-9, the J call TRBJ2-1, with D tentatively TRBD1 or TRBD2 (6 bases each). Trimming shortened V by 5 bases and J by 9 bases, and 11 bases separated the two germline ends. The germline CDR1 and CDR2 sequences are SEHNR and FQNEAQ (reference sequence). The CDR3 has 12 residues.

The CDR3 is CASRTTGRSYEQYF. The CDR3 coding sequence is TGTGCCAGCAGAACGACAGGGAGGTCTTACGAGCAGTACTTC. The gene calls are TRBV6-5 and TRBJ2-7; perhaps TRBD1 as D (7 bases). The V end was cut by 6 bases, the J end by 4 bases, with 16 bases between. The CDR3 extends over 14 amino acids. The V gene's germline CDR1 is MNHEY and CDR2 SVGAGI.

The V gene is TRBV6-5, the J gene TRBJ1-2; weak D call: TRBD1 (5 bases). The length of the CDR3 is 13 residues. The germline V gene has CDR1 MNHEY and CDR2 SVGAGI. Trimming cost V 2 bases and J 8 bases, with 12 bases left between them. The CDR3 DNA reads TGTGCCAGCAGTTACCCAGGCTCAGGGGGCTACACCTTC. Translating gives CASSYPGSGGYTF.